This TCR beta chain was recovered during a study of identical twins. Notes on the study in general: While abundant cord blood beta clonotypes carried fewer insertions, memory repertoires showed no such pattern.

Germline CDR1 is MNHEY and CDR2 is SVGEGT. Trimming left V 4 bases short and J 3 bases short, with 10 bases between. This CDR3 is built from 13 residues. This clonotype was seen a handful of times. The antigen is unknown. TCRdb passed the 5' RACE reads through MiXCR, listing each CDR3 protein once. Among 200,000 to 250,000 distinct CDR3 sequences listed, about an eighth were seen once. The gene calls are TRBV6-2 or TRBV6-3 and TRBJ2-7; weak D call: TRBD2 (6 bases). The sequenced sample consisted of memory (CD45RO+) T cells sorted from blood. The clonotype was recovered from a woman aged 18-29 years in good health. The CDR3 region is CASSSGLYYEQYF. In DNA, the CDR3 is TGTGCCAGCAGTTCGGGACTGTACTACGAGCAGTACTTC.